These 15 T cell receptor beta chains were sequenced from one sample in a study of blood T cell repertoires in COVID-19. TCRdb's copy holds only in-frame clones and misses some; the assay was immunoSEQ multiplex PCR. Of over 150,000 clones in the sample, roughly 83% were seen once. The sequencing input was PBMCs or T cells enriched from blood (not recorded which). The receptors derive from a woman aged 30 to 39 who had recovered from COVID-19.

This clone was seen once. CDR3: CATPGQGTDTQYF. The CDR3 DNA follows: TGTGCCACCCCGGGACAGGGAACAGATACGCAGTATTTT. V usage is TRBV5-4 and J usage is TRBJ2-3, with 9 bases fitting TRBD1. J gave up 3 bases and V 9 bases, and 5 bases lay outside the gene matches. Germline CDR1 is SGHNT and CDR2 is YYREEE (reference sequence). The CDR3 extends over 13 amino acids. The variable domain in full, with the rest retrieved from reference TRBV5-4 and TRBJ2-3, is ETGVTQSPTHLIKTRGQQVTLRCSSQSGHNTVSWYQQALGQGPQFIFQYYREEENGRGNFPPRFSGLQFPNYSSELNVNALELDDSALYLCATPGQGTDTQYFGPGTRLTVL.

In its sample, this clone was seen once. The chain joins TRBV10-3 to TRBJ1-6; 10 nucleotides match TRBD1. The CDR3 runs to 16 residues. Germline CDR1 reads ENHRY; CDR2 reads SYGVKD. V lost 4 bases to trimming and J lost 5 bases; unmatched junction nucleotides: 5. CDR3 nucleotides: TGTGCCATCAGTGTTGGGGACAGGGGTAATAATTCACCCCTCCACTTT. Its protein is CAISVGDRGNNSPLHF.

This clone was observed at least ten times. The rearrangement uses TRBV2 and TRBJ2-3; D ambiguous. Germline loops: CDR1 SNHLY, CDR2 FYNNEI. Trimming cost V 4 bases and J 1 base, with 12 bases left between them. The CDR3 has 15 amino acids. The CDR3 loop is CASSARWARTDTQYF. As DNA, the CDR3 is TGTGCCAGCAGTGCAAGGTGGGCCCGCACAGATACGCAGTATTTT.

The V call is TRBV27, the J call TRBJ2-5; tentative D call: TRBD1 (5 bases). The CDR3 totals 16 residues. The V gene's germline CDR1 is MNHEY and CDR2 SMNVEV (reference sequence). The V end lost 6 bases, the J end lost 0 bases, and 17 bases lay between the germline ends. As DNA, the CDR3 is TGTGCCAGCAGCCAGGGTGTGCAGTCGAACCAAGAGACCCAGTACTTC. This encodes CASSQGVQSNQETQYF.

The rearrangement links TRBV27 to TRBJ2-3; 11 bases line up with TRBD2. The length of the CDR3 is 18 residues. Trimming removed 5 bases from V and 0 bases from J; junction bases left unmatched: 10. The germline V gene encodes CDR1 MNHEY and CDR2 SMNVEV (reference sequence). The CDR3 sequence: CASSLRLAGIGSTDTQYF. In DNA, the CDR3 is TGTGCCAGCAGTCTCCGACTAGCGGGGATCGGTAGCACAGATACGCAGTATTTT.

The CDR3 loop is CASSVASGGTDTQYF. The DNA for the CDR3 is TGTGCCAGCAGCGTAGCAAGCGGAGGCACAGATACGCAGTATTTT. The V call is TRBV9, the J call TRBJ2-3, with D possibly matching TRBD2 (5 bases). Germline V gene lookup returns CDR1 SGDLS and CDR2 YYNGEE. V was shortened by 0 bases and J by 1 base, with 9 bases between the two germline ends. This CDR3 comprises 15 residues.

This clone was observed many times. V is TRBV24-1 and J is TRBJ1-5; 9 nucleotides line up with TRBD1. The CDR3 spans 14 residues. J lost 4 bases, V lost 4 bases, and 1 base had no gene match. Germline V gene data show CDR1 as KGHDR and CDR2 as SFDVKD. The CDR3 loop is CATSEQGANQPQHF. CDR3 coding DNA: TGTGCCACCAGTGAACAGGGGGCTAATCAGCCCCAGCATTTT.

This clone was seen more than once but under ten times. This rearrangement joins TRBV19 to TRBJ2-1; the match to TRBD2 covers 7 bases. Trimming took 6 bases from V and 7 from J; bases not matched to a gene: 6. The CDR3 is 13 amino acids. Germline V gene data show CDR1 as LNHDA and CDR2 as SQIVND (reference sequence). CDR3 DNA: TGTGCCAGTAGACGGGACTACTTAAATGAGCAGTTCTTC. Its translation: CASRRDYLNEQFF.

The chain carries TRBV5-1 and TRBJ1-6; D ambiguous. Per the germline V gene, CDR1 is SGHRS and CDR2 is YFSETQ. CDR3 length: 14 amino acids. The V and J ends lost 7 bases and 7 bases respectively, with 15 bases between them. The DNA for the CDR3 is TGCGCCAGCGCTAAAGAGGTCGAAAATTCACCCCTCCACTTT. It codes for CASAKEVENSPLHF.

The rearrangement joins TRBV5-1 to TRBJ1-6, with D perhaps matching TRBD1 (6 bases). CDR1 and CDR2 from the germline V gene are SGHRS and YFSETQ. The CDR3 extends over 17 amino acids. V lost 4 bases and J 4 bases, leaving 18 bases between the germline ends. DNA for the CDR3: TGCGCCAGCAGCCCCGGCCACTGGACAGATTATAATTCACCCCTCCACTTT. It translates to CASSPGHWTDYNSPLHF.

The CDR3 protein is CASSLRTANEKLFF. In nucleotides, the CDR3 is TGTGCCAGCAGCCTGAGGACAGCTAATGAAAAACTGTTTTTT. The chain links TRBV5-4 to TRBJ1-4, with D perhaps TRBD1 (6 bases). V was trimmed by 4 bases and J by 3 bases, leaving 10 bases between them. The CDR3 contains 14 residues. Per the germline V gene, CDR1 is SGHNT and CDR2 is YYREEE (reference sequence). Drawing the rest from reference TRBV5-4 and TRBJ1-4, the complete variable domain is ETGVTQSPTHLIKTRGQQVTLRCSSQSGHNTVSWYQQALGQGPQFIFQYYREEENGRGNFPPRFSGLQFPNYSSELNVNALELDDSALYLCASSLRTANEKLFFGSGTQLSVL.

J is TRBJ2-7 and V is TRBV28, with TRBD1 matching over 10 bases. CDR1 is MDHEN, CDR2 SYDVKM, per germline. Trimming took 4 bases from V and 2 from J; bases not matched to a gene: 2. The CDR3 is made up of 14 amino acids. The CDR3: CASSSGQGPYEQYV. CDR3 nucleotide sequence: TGTGCCAGCAGTTCGGGACAGGGGCCCTACGAGCAGTACGTC.

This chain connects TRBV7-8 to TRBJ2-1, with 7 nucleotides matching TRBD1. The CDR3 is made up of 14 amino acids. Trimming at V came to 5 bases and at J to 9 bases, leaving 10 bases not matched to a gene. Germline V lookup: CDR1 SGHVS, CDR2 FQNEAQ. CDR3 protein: CASSREGQRGEQFF. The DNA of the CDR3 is TGTGCCAGCAGCCGAGAGGGACAGAGAGGTGAGCAGTTCTTC.

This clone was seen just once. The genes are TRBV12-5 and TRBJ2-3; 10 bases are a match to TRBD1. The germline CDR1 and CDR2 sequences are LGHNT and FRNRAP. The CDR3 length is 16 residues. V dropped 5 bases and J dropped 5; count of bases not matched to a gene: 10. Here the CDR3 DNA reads TGTGCTAGTGGTAGCTTGACAGGGGGCGCGGGAGATACGCAGTATTTT. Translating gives CASGSLTGGAGDTQYF.

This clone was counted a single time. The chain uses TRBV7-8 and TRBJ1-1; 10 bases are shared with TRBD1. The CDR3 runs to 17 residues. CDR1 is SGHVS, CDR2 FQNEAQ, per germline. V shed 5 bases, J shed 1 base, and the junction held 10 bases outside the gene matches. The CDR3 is CASSPLRTGGTNTEAFF. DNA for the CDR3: TGTGCCAGCAGCCCGTTAAGGACAGGGGGAACGAACACTGAAGCTTTCTTT.